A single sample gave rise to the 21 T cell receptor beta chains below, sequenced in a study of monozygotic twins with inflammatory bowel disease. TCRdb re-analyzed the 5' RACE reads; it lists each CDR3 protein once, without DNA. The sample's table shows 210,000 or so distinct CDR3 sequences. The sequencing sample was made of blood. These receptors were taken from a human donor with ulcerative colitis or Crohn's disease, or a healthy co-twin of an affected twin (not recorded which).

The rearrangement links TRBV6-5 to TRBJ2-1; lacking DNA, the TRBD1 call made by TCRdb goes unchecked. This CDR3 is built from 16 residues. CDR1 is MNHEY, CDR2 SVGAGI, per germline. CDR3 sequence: CASSFTGGASYNEQFF.

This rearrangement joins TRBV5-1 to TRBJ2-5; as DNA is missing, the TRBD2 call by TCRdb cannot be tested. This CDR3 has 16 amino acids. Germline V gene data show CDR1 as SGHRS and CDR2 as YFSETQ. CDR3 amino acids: CASSLELAGGQETQYF.

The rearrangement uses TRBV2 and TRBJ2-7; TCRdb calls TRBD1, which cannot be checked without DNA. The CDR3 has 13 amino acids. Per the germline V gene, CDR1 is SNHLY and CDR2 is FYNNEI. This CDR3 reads CASEGQGDGEQYF.

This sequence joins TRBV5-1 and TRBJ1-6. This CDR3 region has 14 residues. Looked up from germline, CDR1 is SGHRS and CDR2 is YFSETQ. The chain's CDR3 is CASSSGRLDSPLHF.

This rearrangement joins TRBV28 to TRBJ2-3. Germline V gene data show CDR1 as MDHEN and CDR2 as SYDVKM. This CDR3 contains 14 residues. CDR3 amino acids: CASRNSGGTDTQYF.

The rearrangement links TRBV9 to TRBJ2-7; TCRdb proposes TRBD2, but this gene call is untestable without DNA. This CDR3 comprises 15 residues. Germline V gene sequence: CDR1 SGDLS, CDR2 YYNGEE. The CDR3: CASSVLAGATYEQYF.

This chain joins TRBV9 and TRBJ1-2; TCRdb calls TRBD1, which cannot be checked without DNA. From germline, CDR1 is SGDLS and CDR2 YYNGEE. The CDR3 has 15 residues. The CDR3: CASSVTGDGSYGYTF.

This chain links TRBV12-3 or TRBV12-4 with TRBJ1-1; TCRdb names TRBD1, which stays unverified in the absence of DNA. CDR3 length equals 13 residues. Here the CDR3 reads CASSLGGITEAFF.

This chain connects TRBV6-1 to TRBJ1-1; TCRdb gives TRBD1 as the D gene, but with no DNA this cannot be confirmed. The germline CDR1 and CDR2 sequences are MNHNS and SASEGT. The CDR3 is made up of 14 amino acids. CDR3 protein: CASSGGQIREEAFF.

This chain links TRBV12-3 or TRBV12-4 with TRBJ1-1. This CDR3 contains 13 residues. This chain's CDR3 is CASRTHGEKEAFF.

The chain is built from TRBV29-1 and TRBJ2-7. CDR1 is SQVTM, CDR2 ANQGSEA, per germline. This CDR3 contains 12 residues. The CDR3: CSVDDGTYEQYF.

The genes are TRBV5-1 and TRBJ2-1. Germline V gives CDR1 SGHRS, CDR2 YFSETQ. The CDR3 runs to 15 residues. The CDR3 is CASSRGVSSYNEQFF.

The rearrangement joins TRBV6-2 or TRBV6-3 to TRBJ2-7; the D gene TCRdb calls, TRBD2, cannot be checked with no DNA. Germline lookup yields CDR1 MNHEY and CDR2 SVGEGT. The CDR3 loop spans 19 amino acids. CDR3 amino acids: CASSYRRSAGGPNLYEQYF.

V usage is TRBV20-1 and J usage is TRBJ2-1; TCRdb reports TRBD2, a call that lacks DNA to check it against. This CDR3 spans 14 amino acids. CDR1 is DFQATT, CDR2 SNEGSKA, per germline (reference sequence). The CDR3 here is CSFSRDLNYNEQFF.

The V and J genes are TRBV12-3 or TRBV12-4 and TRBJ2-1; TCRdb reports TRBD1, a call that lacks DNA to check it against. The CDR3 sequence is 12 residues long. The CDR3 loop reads CASSFPGNEQFF.

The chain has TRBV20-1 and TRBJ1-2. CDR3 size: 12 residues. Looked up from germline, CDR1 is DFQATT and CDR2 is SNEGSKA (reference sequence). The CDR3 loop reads CSARQGRAGYTF.

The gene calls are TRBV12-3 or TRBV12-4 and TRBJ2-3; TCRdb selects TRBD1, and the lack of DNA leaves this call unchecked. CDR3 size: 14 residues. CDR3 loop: CAGSQLQGSDTQYF.

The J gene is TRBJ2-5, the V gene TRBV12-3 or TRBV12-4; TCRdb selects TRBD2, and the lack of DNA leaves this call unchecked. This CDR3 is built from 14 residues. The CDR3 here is CASSTRTSQETQYF.

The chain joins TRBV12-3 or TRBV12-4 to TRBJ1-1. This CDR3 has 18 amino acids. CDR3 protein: CAIQVDADLAFPNTEAFF.

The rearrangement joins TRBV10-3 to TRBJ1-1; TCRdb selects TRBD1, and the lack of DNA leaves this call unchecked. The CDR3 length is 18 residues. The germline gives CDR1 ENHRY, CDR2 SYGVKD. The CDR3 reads CAISEPPGVPSKNTEAFF.

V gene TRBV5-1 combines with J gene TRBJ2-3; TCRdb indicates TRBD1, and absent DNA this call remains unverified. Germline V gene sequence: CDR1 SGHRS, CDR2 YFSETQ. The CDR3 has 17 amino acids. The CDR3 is CASSLEVAGSGTDTQYF.